Each of the 9 T cell receptor beta chains below was sequenced from the same sample in a study of CD8 T cells in ankylosing spondylitis. Study-level findings and limits: Apparently characteristic of ankylosing spondylitis blood was a TCR beta motif (about 8 highly homologous variants).

TCRdb ran MiXCR on the 5' RACE reads and lists one entry per CDR3 protein. The sample comprises a few hundred thousand distinct CDR3 sequences, 6.5% to 10% of which are singletons, and roughly 15% rests with the top ten. Their specific antigens are unknown. The sequenced material came from blood, either unsorted or a sorted T cell fraction (not recorded which). These receptors originate from a male donor with ankylosing spondylitis.

This clonotype turned up a few times. V is TRBV20-1 and J is TRBJ2-1; 11 bases map to TRBD2. V lost 6 bases to trimming and J lost 3 bases; unmatched junction nucleotides: 10. The CDR3 totals 16 residues. The germline gives CDR1 DFQATT, CDR2 SNEGSKA (reference sequence). CDR3 bases: TGCAGTGCCACCATATCACTAGCGGGAGACTACAATGAGCAGTTCTTC. Translation: CSATISLAGDYNEQFF.

The rearrangement joins TRBV10-3 to TRBJ2-6; D may match TRBD1 or TRBD2 (5 bases each). The CDR3 totals 15 residues. The germline gives CDR1 ENHRY, CDR2 SYGVKD. The germline V and J ends were trimmed by 0 bases and 6 bases, with 9 bases remaining between them. CDR3: CAISESRGVANVLTF. DNA for the CDR3: TGTGCCATCAGTGAGTCGAGGGGAGTGGCCAACGTCCTGACTTTC.

This clonotype was counted at least ten times. This rearrangement joins TRBV28 to TRBJ2-7; 11 bases are a match to TRBD2. Per germline, CDR1 MDHEN and CDR2 SYDVKM. V lost 4 bases to trimming and J lost 7 bases; unmatched junction nucleotides: 6. The CDR3 is 14 amino acids. Here the CDR3 reads CASSSLAGVREQYF. CDR3 DNA: TGTGCCAGCAGTTCACTAGCGGGAGTGAGGGAGCAGTACTTC.

This clonotype was seen only a few times. V is TRBV20-1 and J is TRBJ2-7; 11 nucleotides agree with TRBD2. The J segment lost 1 base and the V segment lost 3 bases, leaving 5 bases of the junction unmatched. Per germline, CDR1 DFQATT and CDR2 SNEGSKA (reference sequence). There are 15 residues in the CDR3. The CDR3 reads CSARGRLAGSYEQYF. The CDR3 nucleotides read TGCAGTGCTAGGGGGCGACTAGCGGGGTCCTACGAGCAGTACTTC.

The chain employs TRBV9 and TRBJ1-1; 11 bases are a match to TRBD1. Germline V lookup: CDR1 SGDLS, CDR2 YYNGEE. V dropped 0 bases and J dropped 1; count of bases not matched to a gene: 11. The CDR3 is made up of 19 amino acids. The CDR3 loop reads CASSVGATGQGARNTEAFF. The CDR3 DNA sequence: TGTGCCAGCAGCGTAGGAGCAACCGGACAGGGGGCCAGGAACACTGAAGCTTTCTTT.

This clonotype appeared many times. This chain joins TRBV5-1 and TRBJ1-2; possible D gene TRBD1, 6 bases. This CDR3 region has 14 residues. Germline CDR1 is SGHRS and CDR2 is YFSETQ. V lost 2 bases, J lost 6 bases, and 14 bases lay in between. CDR3 bases: TGCGCCAGCAGCTTACCCGGGGGGGCTGATGGCTACACCTTC. Translation gives CASSLPGGADGYTF.

In this sample, this clonotype turned up many times. This rearrangement joins TRBV7-2 to TRBJ2-5; no definite D call. Germline V gene lookup returns CDR1 SGHTA and CDR2 FQGNSA. V was clipped by 4 bases and J by 5 bases, with 5 bases between them. The CDR3 extends over 11 amino acids. The DNA for the CDR3 is TGTGCCAGCAGCTCCTTGGAGACCCAGTACTTC. It specifies CASSSLETQYF.

This clonotype was picked up many times. The chain combines TRBV29-1 with TRBJ2-7; 7 bases align to TRBD2. Germline-derived CDR1 and CDR2 are SQVTM and ANQGSEA. J gave up 7 bases and V 4 bases, and 10 bases lay outside the gene matches. The CDR3 runs 13 residues. In DNA, the CDR3 is TGCAGCGTTGTCCGCCCGGGAGGAGCTGAGCAGTACTTC. Translating it yields CSVVRPGGAEQYF.

This clonotype was detected a few times. This sequence joins TRBV28 and TRBJ2-7; the D gene is possibly TRBD2 (6 bases). This CDR3 has 14 amino acids. V gave up 5 bases and J gave up 5 bases, with 16 bases separating them. Germline V gene sequence: CDR1 MDHEN, CDR2 SYDVKM. The CDR3: CASSVPGTSHEQYF. The DNA for the CDR3 is TGTGCCAGCAGTGTCCCCGGGACTTCCCACGAGCAGTACTTC.